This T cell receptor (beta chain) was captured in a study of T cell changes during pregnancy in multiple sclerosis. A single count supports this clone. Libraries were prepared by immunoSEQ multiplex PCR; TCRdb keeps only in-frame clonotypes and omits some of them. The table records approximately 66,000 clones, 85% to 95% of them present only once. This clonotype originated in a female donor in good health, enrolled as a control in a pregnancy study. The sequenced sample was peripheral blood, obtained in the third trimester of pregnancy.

The DNA for the CDR3 is TGTGCCAGCTCACCCCGGCCTAGCGATTGGGGCGAGCAGTACTTC. Encoded protein: CASSPRPSDWGEQYF. The chain is built from TRBV18 and TRBJ2-7, with D possibly matching TRBD2 (6 bases). Trimming pared 3 bases from V and 6 bases from J, leaving 18 bases between. CDR1 is KGHSH, CDR2 LQKENI, per germline. The CDR3 has 15 amino acids.